Listed below are T cell receptor beta chains from one sample, sequenced in a study of shared clonotypes between healthy human individuals. Method: immunoSEQ multiplex PCR; TCRdb's copy keeps in-frame clones and lacks some. The sample consists of 2 million to 2.5 million clones, approximately 93% of them appearing once. Material: naive CD4+ T cells from PBMCs. The receptors stem from a man aged 18 to 29 in good health. Some clones in this sample may be carry-over from other donors' samples. The CDR3 runs from the conserved cysteine through the conserved F or W. The order of the fields is CDR3 length, clone size, J gene, V gene, D gene, CDR3 protein, CDR3 DNA. A D gene is named only where the DNA matches it firmly. Some rows have no size entry. The others give once, few or many, or a class for an expanded clone.

17	NA	TRBJ2-2	TRBV4-1	TRBD1	CASSQIQGAVYTGELFF	TGCGCCAGCAGCCAGATACAGGGGGCGGTTTACACCGGGGAGCTGTTTTTT
17	NA	TRBJ2-1	TRBV7-9	TRBD2	CASSLALGTIRFNEQFF	TGTGCCAGCAGCTTAGCGCTTGGGACTATCAGGTTCAATGAGCAGTTCTTC
15	NA	TRBJ2-3	TRBV11-2	NA	CASSLVGARTDTQYF	TGTGCCAGCAGCTTAGTAGGGGCGCGCACAGATACGCAGTATTTT
13	NA	TRBJ1-1	TRBV6-1	NA	CASSDRGDYEAFF	TGTGCCAGCAGTGACCGGGGGGACTATGAAGCTTTCTTT
8	NA	TRBJ2-7	TRBV30	NA	CAVSEQYF	TGTGCCGTGAGCGAGCAGTACTTC
13	once	TRBJ2-7	TRBV18	NA	CASSAAGFGEQYF	TGTGCCAGCTCCGCCGCAGGGTTCGGCGAGCAGTACTTC
13	NA	TRBJ2-5	TRBV13	TRBD1	CASLDRGEETQYF	TGTGCCAGCCTAGACAGGGGGGAAGAGACCCAGTACTTC
13	once	TRBJ2-3	TRBV7-3	NA	CASSSGHTDTQYF	TGTGCCAGCAGCTCCGGGCACACAGATACGCAGTATTTT
12	NA	TRBJ2-3	TRBV2	NA	CASKGETDTQYF	TGTGCCAGCAAAGGGGAGACAGATACGCAGTATTTT
15	NA	TRBJ1-2	TRBV29-1	NA	CSVASPQGGWYGYTF	TGCAGCGTTGCATCGCCCCAGGGTGGTTGGTATGGCTACACCTTC
15	NA	TRBJ1-2	TRBV28	NA	CASSLGRNYGYGYTF	TGTGCCAGCAGCCTCGGACGGAACTACGGCTATGGCTACACCTTC
14	once	TRBJ2-5	TRBV11-1	TRBD1	CASSLQGGGETQYF	TGTGCCAGCAGCCTACAGGGGGGCGGAGAGACCCAGTACTTC
13	NA	TRBJ2-1	TRBV7-2	NA	CASSGSAGNEQFF	TGTGCCAGCAGCGGGAGCGCGGGCAATGAGCAGTTCTTC
16	NA	TRBJ2-1	TRBV7-3	TRBD2	CASSPRLAGAGDEQFF	TGTGCCAGCAGCCCCAGACTAGCGGGAGCTGGGGATGAGCAGTTCTTC
21	NA	TRBJ2-3	TRBV28	TRBD2	CASRQRWRTRTSGTSTDTQYF	TGTGCCAGCAGACAACGATGGAGAACCCGGACTAGCGGGACTAGCACAGATACGCAGTATTTT
13	few	TRBJ1-5	TRBV7-9	NA	CASSRREDQPQHF	TGTGCCAGCAGCCGAAGGGAAGATCAGCCCCAGCATTTT